The clone carrying this T cell receptor (beta chain) is a singleton in its sample. V lost 5 bases to trimming and J lost 5 bases, with 12 bases between them. The V gene's germline CDR1 is MNHEY and CDR2 SVGAGI. The CDR3 sequence is 13 residues long. This sample is part of a study of blood T cell repertoires in COVID-19. Across the whole study: T cells, B-cell-depleted T cells, or PBMCs supplied cDNA or gDNA.

TCRdb keeps only in-frame clones here, not all; method: immunoSEQ multiplex PCR. The top ten clones hold 10% of a sample with under 200,000 clones, 85% to 90% of them seen once. This chain uses TRBV6-5 with TRBJ1-2; D might be TRBD1 (6 bases). The specimen sequenced was peripheral blood. The source is a woman in her 70s with COVID-19, enrolled during active disease. CDR3 bases: TGTGCCAGCAGTCCAGGGGTTAATTATGGCTACACCTTC. It yields the protein CASSPGVNYGYTF.